What follows describes a single TCR beta chain. What it recognizes is unknown. The sample belongs to a study of shared clonotypes between healthy human individuals. The V and J ends lost 5 bases and 5 bases, in that order; junction bases with no gene match: 13. This CDR3 spans 17 amino acids. Germline CDR1 SGHAT, CDR2 FQNNGV. Only CD45RO-negative cells positively selected for CCR7 counted as naive CD8 cells, so terminally differentiated effector memory CD45RA+ cells were excluded. Regarding the study as a whole: Approximately 4.6% of naive CD4 clonotypes were shared across several donors.

Roughly 27,000 T cell genomes, or approximately 190 ng DNA, went into the sorted-subset replicate PCRs. As processed by the authors: ImmunoSEQ gave junction-only sequences without quality scores, so filtering differed. Method: immunoSEQ multiplex PCR; TCRdb's copy keeps in-frame clones and lacks some. V, J and clone size derive from that table, while D and trimming were established from the DNA sequence. This table has a few million clones, around 93% appearing once. The TCR comes from a man between 18 and 35 years old in good health. Some clones in this sample may be carry-over from other donors' samples. Sequencing used naive CD8+ T cells from PBMCs. V and J are TRBV11-2 and TRBJ2-5; 11 nucleotides agree with TRBD2. As DNA, the CDR3 is TGTGCCAGCAGCACGATTGTTAGCGGGAGGGCCCCGGAGACCCAGTACTTC. This encodes CASSTIVSGRAPETQYF.